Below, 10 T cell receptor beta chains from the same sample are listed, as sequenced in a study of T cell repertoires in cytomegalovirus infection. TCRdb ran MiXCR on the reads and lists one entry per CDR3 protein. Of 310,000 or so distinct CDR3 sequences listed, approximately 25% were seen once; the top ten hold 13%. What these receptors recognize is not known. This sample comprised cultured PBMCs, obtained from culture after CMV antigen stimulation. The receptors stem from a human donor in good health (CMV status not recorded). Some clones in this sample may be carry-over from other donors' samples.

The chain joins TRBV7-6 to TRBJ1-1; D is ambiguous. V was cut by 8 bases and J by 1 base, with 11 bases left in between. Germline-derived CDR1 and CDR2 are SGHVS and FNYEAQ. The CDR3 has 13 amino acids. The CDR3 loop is CASRAGRNTEAFF. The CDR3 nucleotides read TGTGCCAGCCGGGCAGGCAGGAACACTGAAGCTTTCTTT. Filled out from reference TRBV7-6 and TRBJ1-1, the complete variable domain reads GAGVSQSPRYKVTKRGQDVALRCDPISGHVSLYWYRQALGQGPEFLTYFNYEAQQDKSGLPNDRFSAERPEGSISTLTIQRTEQRDSAMYRCASRAGRNTEAFFGQGTRLTVV.

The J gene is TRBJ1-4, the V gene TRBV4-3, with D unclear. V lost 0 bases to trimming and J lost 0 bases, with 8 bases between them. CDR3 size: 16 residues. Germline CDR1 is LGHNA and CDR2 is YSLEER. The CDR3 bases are TGCGCCAGCAGCCAAGATAGGGCTACAACTAATGAAAAACTGTTTTTT. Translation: CASSQDRATTNEKLFF.

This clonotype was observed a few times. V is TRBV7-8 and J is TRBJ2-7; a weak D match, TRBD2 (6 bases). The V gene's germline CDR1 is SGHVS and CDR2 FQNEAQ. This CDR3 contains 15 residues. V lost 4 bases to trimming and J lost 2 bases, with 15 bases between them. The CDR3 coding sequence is TGTGCCAGCAGCTGGCGGGACTCCCCGGCCTACGAGCAGTACGTC. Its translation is CASSWRDSPAYEQYV.

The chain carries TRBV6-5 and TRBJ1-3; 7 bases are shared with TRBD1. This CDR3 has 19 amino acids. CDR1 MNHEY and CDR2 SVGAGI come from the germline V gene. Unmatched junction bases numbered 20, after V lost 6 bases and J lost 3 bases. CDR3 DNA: TGTGCCAGCAGATCAAACAGGGGTTCAGTCTCCGGGGTTGGAAACACCATATATTTT. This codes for CASRSNRGSVSGVGNTIYF.

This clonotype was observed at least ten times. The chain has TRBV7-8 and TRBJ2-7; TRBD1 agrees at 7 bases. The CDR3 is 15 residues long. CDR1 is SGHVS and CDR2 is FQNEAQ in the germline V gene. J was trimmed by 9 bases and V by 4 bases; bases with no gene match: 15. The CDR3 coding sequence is TGTGCCAGCAGCTCGAGACAGGGCTACTCTACGATGCAGTACGTC. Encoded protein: CASSSRQGYSTMQYV.

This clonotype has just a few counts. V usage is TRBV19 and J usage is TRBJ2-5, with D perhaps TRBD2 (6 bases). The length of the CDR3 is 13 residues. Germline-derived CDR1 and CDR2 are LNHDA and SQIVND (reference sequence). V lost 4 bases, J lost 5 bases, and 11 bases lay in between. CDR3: CASSTQRAETQYF. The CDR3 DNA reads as TGTGCCAGTAGTACGCAGCGGGCGGAGACCCAGTACTTC. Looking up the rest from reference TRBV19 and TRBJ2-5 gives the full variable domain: DGGITQSPKYLFRKEGQNVTLSCEQNLNHDAMYWYRQDPGQGLRLIYYSQIVNDFQKGDIAEGYSVSREKKESFPLTVTSAQKNPTAFYLCASSTQRAETQYFGPGTRLLVL.

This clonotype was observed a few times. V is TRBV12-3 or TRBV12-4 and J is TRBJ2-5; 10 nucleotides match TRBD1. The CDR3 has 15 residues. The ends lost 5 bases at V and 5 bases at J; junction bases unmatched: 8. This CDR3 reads CASSPSGTGDETQYF. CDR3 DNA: TGTGCCAGCAGTCCATCCGGGACAGGGGACGAGACCCAGTACTTC.

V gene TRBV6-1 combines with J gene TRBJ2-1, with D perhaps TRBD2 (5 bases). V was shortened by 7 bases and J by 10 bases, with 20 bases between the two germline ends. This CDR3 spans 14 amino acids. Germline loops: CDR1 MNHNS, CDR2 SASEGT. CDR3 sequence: CASTALLGPGEQFF. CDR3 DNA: TGTGCCAGCACCGCTCTATTAGGCCCGGGGGAGCAGTTCTTC.

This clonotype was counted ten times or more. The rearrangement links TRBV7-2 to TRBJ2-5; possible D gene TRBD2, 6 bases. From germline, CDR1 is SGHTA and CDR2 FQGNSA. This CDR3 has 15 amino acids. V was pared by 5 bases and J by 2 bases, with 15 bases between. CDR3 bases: TGTGCCAGCAGCGTGAGGGCGGGATGGCAAGAGACCCAGTACTTC. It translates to CASSVRAGWQETQYF.

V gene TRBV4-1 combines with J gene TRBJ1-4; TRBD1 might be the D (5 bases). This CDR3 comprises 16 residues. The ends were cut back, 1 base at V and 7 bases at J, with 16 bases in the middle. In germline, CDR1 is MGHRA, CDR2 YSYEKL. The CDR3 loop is CASSQGGGYRSEKLFF. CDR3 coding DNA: TGCGCCAGCAGCCAAGGGGGGGGGTATCGTTCTGAAAAACTGTTTTTT.